This is a list of T cell receptor beta chains from one sample in a study of naive and memory T cell subsets. Using its own MiXCR run on the UMI-ligation and nested PCR reads, TCRdb lists one record per CDR3 protein. This table holds under 150,000 distinct CDR3 sequences, approximately 20% found once. The sequenced material came from naive CD8+ T cells from blood. The receptors come from a human donor in good health. CDR3s include the opening cysteine and the closing phenylalanine or tryptophan. Each record gives: clone size, V gene, D gene, J gene, CDR3 DNA, CDR3 protein. A D gene is named only where the DNA matches it firmly. Clone size is stated in some rows and not others, as once, few, many or a class when expanded.

>many|TRBV19|-|TRBJ2-1
TGTGCCAGTAGTATAGACGGGACATCCCCGTTCTTC
CASSIDGTSPFF
>many|TRBV6-2/TRBV6-3|-|TRBJ1-2
TGTGCCAGCAGTCAGGACGGAAACTATGGCTACACCTTC
CASSQDGNYGYTF
>few|TRBV7-8|TRBD1|TRBJ1-5
TGTGCCAGCAGCTACGGGACAGGGGCCAATCAGCCCCAGCATTTT
CASSYGTGANQPQHF
>-|TRBV6-1|-|TRBJ1-2
TGTGCCAGCAGGTCGGCACCCCGTTATGACTATGGCTACACCTTC
CASRSAPRYDYGYTF
>-|TRBV9|TRBD2|TRBJ2-1
TGTGCCAGCAGCGGGACTAGCGGAGGGCTATCCAATGAGCAGTTCTTC
CASSGTSGGLSNEQFF
>-|TRBV20-1|TRBD1|TRBJ2-7
TGCAGTGCTGACAACAGGGGGCAGATCTACGAGCAGTACTTC
CSADNRGQIYEQYF
>-|TRBV28|TRBD2|TRBJ2-1
TGTGCCAGCAGTCCTGAAGCGGGACCGACCTACAATGAGCAGTTCTTC
CASSPEAGPTYNEQFF
>many|TRBV4-2|TRBD1|TRBJ1-2
TGTGCCAGCAGCCGAGTTATGGGACAGGGATATGGCTACACCTTC
CASSRVMGQGYGYTF
>-|TRBV16|-|TRBJ2-7
TGTGCCAGCAGCCAAACCGGGCCCAGCTCCTACGAGCAGTACTTC
CASSQTGPSSYEQYF
>few|TRBV4-1|TRBD2|TRBJ2-1
TGCGCCAGCAGCCTCCGCACTAGCGGGATTGTATACAATGAGCAGTTCTTC
CASSLRTSGIVYNEQFF
>-|TRBV12-3/TRBV12-4|TRBD1|TRBJ2-3
TGTGCCAGCCGCCCCCGAGGGGGCTTTGGCACAGATACGCAGTATTTT
CASRPRGGFGTDTQYF
>-|TRBV28|-|TRBJ2-7
TGTGCCAGCAGTCGCGCACCACCGGGACACGACTCCTACGAGCAGTACTTC
CASSRAPPGHDSYEQYF
>-|TRBV27|-|TRBJ2-2
TGTGCCAGCGCCTCTATAGCCACCGGGGAGCTGTTTTTT
CASASIATGELFF
>few|TRBV5-1|-|TRBJ1-5
TGCGCCAGCAGCTTGGTGTGGGGCCAGCCCCAGCATTTT
CASSLVWGQPQHF
>few|TRBV30|-|TRBJ1-5
TGTGCCTGGAGTATCCAGGCGGAGGGTCAGCCCCAGCATTTT
CAWSIQAEGQPQHF
>-|TRBV6-1|-|TRBJ2-2
TGTGCCAGCAGTGACCTGAACACCGGGGAGCTGTTTTTT
CASSDLNTGELFF
>many|TRBV28|-|TRBJ2-7
TGTGCCAGCAGTGACTACGAGCAGTACTTC
CASSDYEQYF
>-|TRBV20-1|TRBD1|TRBJ2-7
TGCAGTGCTAGAGGGGGACAGACTTACTACGAGCAGTACTTC
CSARGGQTYYEQYF
>few|TRBV28|-|TRBJ1-1
TGTGCCAGCAGTCTGAGAGGGGTCACTGAAGCTTTCTTT
CASSLRGVTEAFF
>few|TRBV7-9|-|TRBJ2-3
TGTGCCAGCAGCTTACCAGGGACGACCGCCCCAGATACGCAGTATTTT
CASSLPGTTAPDTQYF
>-|TRBV28|-|TRBJ1-2
TGTGCCAGCAGTTTTAATAAAGGACCGCTGCGTGGCTACACCTTC
CASSFNKGPLRGYTF
>-|TRBV19|TRBD1|TRBJ2-7
TGTGCCAGTAGTATGGGACAGGGACCCTACGAGCAGTACTTC
CASSMGQGPYEQYF
>many|TRBV12-3/TRBV12-4|TRBD1|TRBJ2-7
TGTGCCAGCAGTCCAGGGGGCGGCGAGCAGTACTTC
CASSPGGGEQYF
>-|TRBV25-1|TRBD2|TRBJ2-7
TGTGCCAGCAGCGAGAGCGGGAGGGCCCACGAGCAGTACTTC
CASSESGRAHEQYF
>-|TRBV7-6|-|TRBJ2-2
TGTGCCAGCAGGCTAACTCGTGACACCGGGGAGCTGTTTTTT
CASRLTRDTGELFF
>-|TRBV20-1|-|TRBJ1-1
TGCAGTGCTAGGACAACAGGGAAGGTAACTGAAGCTTTCTTT
CSARTTGKVTEAFF
>few|TRBV19|TRBD2|TRBJ2-7
TGTGCCAGTAGTGGGTGGACTAGCGGGAGCAACGAGCAGTACTTC
CASSGWTSGSNEQYF
>-|TRBV6-5|TRBD1|TRBJ2-7
TGTGCCAGCACCCTGACAGGGATGGACGTCTACGAGCAGTACTTC
CASTLTGMDVYEQYF
>-|TRBV24-1|-|TRBJ2-1
TGTGCCACCAGTGACCCGGTTATCGGGTCTCGCTACAATGAGCAGTTCTTC
CATSDPVIGSRYNEQFF
>few|TRBV29-1|TRBD1|TRBJ1-2
TGCAGCGCTATCGTCCAGGGGGCCGGCACCTTC
CSAIVQGAGTF
>few|TRBV29-1|-|TRBJ2-5
TGCAGCGCCCTCCCGAGCCAGCCCCAAGAGATCCAGTACTTC
CSALPSQPQEIQYF
>-|TRBV30|-|TRBJ2-1
TGTGCCTGGAGTGTCGGCGGCAGTCACTCCTACAATGAGCAGTTCTTC
CAWSVGGSHSYNEQFF
>many|TRBV5-6|-|TRBJ2-1
TGTGCCAGCAGCTTGGGAACAGACAATGAGCAGTTCTTC
CASSLGTDNEQFF
>-|TRBV3-1|TRBD2|TRBJ2-7
TGTGCCAGCAGCCAAGAATACAGCGGGAGTATCTCCTACGAGCAGTACTTC
CASSQEYSGSISYEQYF
>few|TRBV7-2|TRBD2|TRBJ2-7
TGTGCCAGCAGCGACCCAGGGGGACTAGCGGGAGGCCTTACCTACGAGCAGTACTTC
CASSDPGGLAGGLTYEQYF
>few|TRBV6-1|-|TRBJ2-1
TGTGCCAGCAGTGAATACCCTATGTACAATGAGCAGTTCTTC
CASSEYPMYNEQFF
>-|TRBV12-3/TRBV12-4|TRBD1|TRBJ2-1
TGTGCCAGCAGTCCGGGACAGGGGTTTAATGAGCAGTTCTTC
CASSPGQGFNEQFF
>few|TRBV12-3/TRBV12-4|-|TRBJ2-2
TGTGCCAGCAGTCTCCGGGCGGGCGGCACCGGGGAGCTGTTTTTT
CASSLRAGGTGELFF
>few|TRBV29-1|TRBD2|TRBJ2-4
TGCAGCGTTGAAGATCGGGAGGGGGAGGCGGTGAACATTCAGTACTTC
CSVEDREGEAVNIQYF
>-|TRBV6-5|-|TRBJ2-1
TGTGCCAGCAGTTACTCCGTCGTGGGTGACGATGAGCAGTTCTTC
CASSYSVVGDDEQFF
>few|TRBV4-2|-|TRBJ1-2
TGTGCCAGCAGCCCCTTCACCGAGATCTATGGCTACACCTTC
CASSPFTEIYGYTF
>few|TRBV27|-|TRBJ1-2
TGTGCCAGCAGTCTTTTCTATAGGACTGACTATGGCTACACCTTC
CASSLFYRTDYGYTF
>few|TRBV6-5|-|TRBJ2-3
TGTGCCAGCAGTTATGGTATGGGTCGGGGAGCTAGCACAGATACGCAGTATTTT
CASSYGMGRGASTDTQYF
>-|TRBV14|-|TRBJ2-7
TGTGCCAGCAGCCAAGCACCTAGACAGCTCCTTCGCTACGAGCAGTACTTC
CASSQAPRQLLRYEQYF
>-|TRBV6-4|-|TRBJ2-2
TGTGCCAGCAGTGACGGGGGGTCCGGGGAGCTGTTTTTT
CASSDGGSGELFF
>-|TRBV4-1|-|TRBJ1-1
TGCGCCAGCAGCCAAGAACCAGGCGGGGCCACTGAAGCTTTCTTT
CASSQEPGGATEAFF
>few|TRBV7-9|-|TRBJ2-3
TGTGCCAGCAGCTTCGTGAGCGGCCTGACCGAATCCACAGATACGCAGTATTTT
CASSFVSGLTESTDTQYF
>-|TRBV23-1|TRBD2|TRBJ2-2
TGCGCCAGCGGAGCCGGGACTAGCGGGAAGAACACCGGGGAGCTGTTTTTT
CASGAGTSGKNTGELFF
>-|TRBV9|-|TRBJ2-2
TGTGCCAGCAGCGTAGTTGGGGGGGAGCTGTTTTTT
CASSVVGGELFF
>few|TRBV12-3/TRBV12-4|-|TRBJ2-7
TGTGCCAGCAGTTTGACCAGACCCTACGAGCAGTACTTC
CASSLTRPYEQYF
>once|TRBV2|TRBD1|TRBJ2-7
TGTGCCATCACCTCCACTCCGGGACAGATATTCTACGAGCAGTACTTC
CAITSTPGQIFYEQYF